This T cell receptor beta chain originates from a study of PD-1 blockade in classical Hodgkin lymphoma. Sequencing used immunoSEQ multiplex PCR; TCRdb keeps in-frame clones, though not all of them. The sample consists of almost 30,000 clones, 80% to 90% of them appearing once. Time point of the sample: cycle 4 day 1 (C4D1), after more than five weeks of nivolumab. Relapses following autologous stem cell transplantation were seen in all patients, with brentuximab vedotin exposure varying. The authors purified CD4+ T cells from thawed PBMCs by magnetic negative selection. After removal of 1 base from V and 8 bases from J, the junction contained 11 bases not matched to a gene. Germline values: CDR1 SGHRS, CDR2 YFSETQ. The CDR3 consists of 15 residues. As concerns this clone: The antigen is not known.

Study-wide results and caveats: Those starting nivolumab under 1 year post-ASCT were excluded. Before treatment, complete responders showed about the same diversity as newly diagnosed patients. Differences between repertoires have undefined causes, possibly disease activity or prior therapy. Before treatment, TCR diversity in newly diagnosed patients was reportedly lower than in healthy donors.

The gene calls are TRBV5-1 and TRBJ1-1; 7 bases line up with TRBD1. The TCR was taken from a human donor with classical Hodgkin lymphoma. The sample consisted of CD4+ T cells from blood, taken before the fourth cycle of nivolumab. CDR3 in DNA: TGCGCCAGCAGCTTGTCTATGCCGGGACAGACCGAAGCTTTCTTT. Translation gives CASSLSMPGQTEAFF.